A single sample is the source of the 7 T cell receptor beta chains below, sequenced in a study of blood T cell repertoires in COVID-19. Method: immunoSEQ multiplex PCR; TCRdb's copy keeps in-frame clones and lacks some. The sample shows 390,000 or so clones, more than 80% of them seen only once. The source material was peripheral blood. The receptors were sampled from a woman aged 25 to 39 with active or convalescent COVID-19.

V is TRBV19 and J is TRBJ1-2; a weak D match, TRBD1 (6 bases). Germline assignment: CDR1 LNHDA and CDR2 SQIVND (reference sequence). This CDR3 is built from 17 residues. The V gene lost 6 bases and the J gene lost 4 bases, with 24 bases spanning the gap. The CDR3 loop reads CASRDNRVSKGSYGYTF. The CDR3 DNA is TGTGCCAGTAGGGATAACAGGGTTTCGAAGGGTTCCTATGGCTACACCTTC.

CDR3 in amino acids: CASSLVGTEETQYF. The CDR3 DNA sequence: TGTGCCAGCAGCTTAGTTGGGACAGAAGAGACCCAGTACTTC. V gene TRBV11-2 combines with J gene TRBJ2-5; TRBD1 matches at 7 bases. Germline CDR1 SGHAT, CDR2 FQNNGV. V dropped 1 base and J dropped 3; count of bases not matched to a gene: 2. This CDR3 contains 14 residues. The full variable domain, in which reference TRBV11-2 and TRBJ2-5 provide the parts outside the CDR3, is EAGVAQSPRYKIIEKRQSVAFWCNPISGHATLYWYQQILGQGPKLLIQFQNNGVVDDSQLPKDRFSAERLKGVDSTLKIQPAKLEDSAVYLCASSLVGTEETQYFGPGTRLLVL.

This clone was observed once. The chain carries TRBV6-1 and TRBJ2-7, with D perhaps TRBD2 (5 bases). Germline-derived CDR1 and CDR2 are MNHNS and SASEGT. Trimming shortened V by 0 bases and J by 3 bases, and 12 bases separated the two germline ends. The CDR3 loop spans 15 amino acids. The CDR3 nucleotides read TGTGCCAGCAGTGAAGCGGGTCTAGCTCACTACGAGCAGTACTTC. It translates to CASSEAGLAHYEQYF.

The J gene is TRBJ2-4, the V gene TRBV19, with TRBD2 matching 12 bases. This CDR3 region has 19 residues. Unmatched junction bases numbered 9, after V lost 2 bases and J lost 1 base. The germline CDR1 and CDR2 sequences are LNHDA and SQIVND (reference sequence). The CDR3 bases are TGTGCCAGTAGTATAACCCCTAGCGGGGGGGCCGTGGCCAAAAACATTCAGTACTTC. This translates into CASSITPSGGAVAKNIQYF.

This sequence joins TRBV2 and TRBJ2-1; weak D call: TRBD2 (5 bases). This CDR3 region has 14 residues. With 3 bases removed from V and 8 bases from J, the gap between germline ends came to 14 bases. Germline CDR1 is SNHLY and CDR2 is FYNNEI. The CDR3 here is CASSERAGWYEQFF. CDR3 sequence (DNA): TGTGCCAGCAGTGAGCGGGCAGGTTGGTATGAGCAGTTCTTC. Full variable domain (rest looked up from reference TRBV2 and TRBJ2-1): EPEVTQTPSHQVTQMGQEVILRCVPISNHLYFYWYRQILGQKVEFLVSFYNNEISEKSEIFDDQFSVERPDGSNFTLKIRSTKLEDSAMYFCASSERAGWYEQFFGPGTRLTVL.

This clone was picked up a small number of times. The chain recombines TRBV30 with TRBJ1-2; 11 bases are a match to TRBD1. V lost 0 bases and J lost 8; bases outside the gene matches: 17. CDR1 and CDR2 from the germline V gene are GTSNPN and SVGIG (reference sequence). This CDR3 is built from 18 residues. CDR3 nucleotides: TGTGCCTGGAGTGTAAGGCTACACCCCGGGACAGGGGGTCAAGGCTACACCTTC. Translated, it gives CAWSVRLHPGTGGQGYTF.

V gene TRBV7-6 combines with J gene TRBJ2-1; the D gene is possibly TRBD1 (6 bases). Germline V CDR1 and CDR2: SGHVS, FNYEAQ. Between the trimmed V and J ends, which lost 5 bases and 0 bases, there was a span of 11 bases. The CDR3 sequence is 15 residues long. Written as DNA, the CDR3 is TGTGCCAGCAGCCCCCAACAGGGCTCCTACAATGAGCAGTTCTTC. This sequence encodes CASSPQQGSYNEQFF.